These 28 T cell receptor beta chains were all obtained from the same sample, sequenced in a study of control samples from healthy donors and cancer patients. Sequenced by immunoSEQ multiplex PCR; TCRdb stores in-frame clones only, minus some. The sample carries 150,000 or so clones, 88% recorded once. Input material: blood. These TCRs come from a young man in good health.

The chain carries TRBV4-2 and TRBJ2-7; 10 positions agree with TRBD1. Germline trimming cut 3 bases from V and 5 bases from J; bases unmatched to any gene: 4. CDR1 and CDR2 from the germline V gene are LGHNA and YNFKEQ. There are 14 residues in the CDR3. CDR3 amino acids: CASSQTGTGDEQYF. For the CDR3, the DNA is TGTGCCAGCAGCCAGACCGGGACAGGGGACGAGCAGTACTTC.

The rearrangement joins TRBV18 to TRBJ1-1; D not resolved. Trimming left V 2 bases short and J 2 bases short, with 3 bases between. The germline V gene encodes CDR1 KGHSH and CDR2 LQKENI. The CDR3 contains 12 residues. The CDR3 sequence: CASSPSNTEAFF. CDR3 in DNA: TGTGCCAGCTCACCAAGCAACACTGAAGCTTTCTTT.

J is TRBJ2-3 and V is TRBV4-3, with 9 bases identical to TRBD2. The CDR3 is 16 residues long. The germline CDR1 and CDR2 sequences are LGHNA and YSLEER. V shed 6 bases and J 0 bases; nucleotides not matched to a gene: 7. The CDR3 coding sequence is TGCGCCAGCAGTCAAAGCGGGGGGATCAGCACAGATACGCAGTATTTT. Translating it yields CASSQSGGISTDTQYF.

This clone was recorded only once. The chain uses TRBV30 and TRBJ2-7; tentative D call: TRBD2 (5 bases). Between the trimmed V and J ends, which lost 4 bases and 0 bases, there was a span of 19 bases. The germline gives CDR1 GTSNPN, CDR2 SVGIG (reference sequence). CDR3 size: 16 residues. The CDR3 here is CAWTGGLHNISYEQYF. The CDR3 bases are TGTGCCTGGACTGGAGGACTCCATAATATCTCCTACGAGCAGTACTTC.

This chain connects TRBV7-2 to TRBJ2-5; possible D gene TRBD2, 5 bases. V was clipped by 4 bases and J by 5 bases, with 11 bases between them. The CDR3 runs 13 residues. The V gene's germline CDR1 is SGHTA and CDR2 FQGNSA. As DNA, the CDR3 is TGTGCCAGCAGCTCGTCTCAGCGGGAGACCCAGTACTTC. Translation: CASSSSQRETQYF.

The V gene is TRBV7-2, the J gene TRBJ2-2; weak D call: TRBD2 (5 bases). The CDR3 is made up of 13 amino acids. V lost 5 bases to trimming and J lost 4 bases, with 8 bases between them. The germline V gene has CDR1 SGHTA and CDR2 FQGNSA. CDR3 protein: CASSPGLTGELFF. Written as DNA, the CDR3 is TGTGCCAGCAGCCCCGGACTCACCGGGGAGCTGTTTTTT.

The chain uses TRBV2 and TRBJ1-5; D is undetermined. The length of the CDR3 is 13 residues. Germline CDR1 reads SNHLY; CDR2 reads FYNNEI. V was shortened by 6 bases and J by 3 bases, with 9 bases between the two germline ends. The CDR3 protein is CASSREINQPQHF. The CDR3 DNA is TGTGCCAGCAGCCGGGAGATCAATCAGCCCCAGCATTTT.

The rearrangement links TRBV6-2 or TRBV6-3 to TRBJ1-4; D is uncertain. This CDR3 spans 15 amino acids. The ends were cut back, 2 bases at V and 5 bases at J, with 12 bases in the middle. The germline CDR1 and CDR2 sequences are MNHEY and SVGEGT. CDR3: CASSYTGVPNEKLFF. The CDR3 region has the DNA TGTGCCAGCAGTTACACCGGGGTCCCCAATGAAAAACTGTTTTTT.

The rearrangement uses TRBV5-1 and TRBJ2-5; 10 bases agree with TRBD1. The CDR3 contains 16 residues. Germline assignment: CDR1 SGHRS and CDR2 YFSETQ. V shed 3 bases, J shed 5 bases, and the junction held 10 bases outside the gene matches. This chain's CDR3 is CASSSSGQGFYETQYF. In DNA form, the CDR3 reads TGCGCCAGCAGCTCGTCGGGACAGGGGTTCTACGAGACCCAGTACTTC.

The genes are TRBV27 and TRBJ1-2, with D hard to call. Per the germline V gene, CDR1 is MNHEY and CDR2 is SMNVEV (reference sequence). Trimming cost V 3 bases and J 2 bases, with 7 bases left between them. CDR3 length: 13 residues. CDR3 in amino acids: CASSFSPNYGYTF. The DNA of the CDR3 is TGTGCCAGCAGTTTCTCACCCAACTATGGCTACACCTTC.

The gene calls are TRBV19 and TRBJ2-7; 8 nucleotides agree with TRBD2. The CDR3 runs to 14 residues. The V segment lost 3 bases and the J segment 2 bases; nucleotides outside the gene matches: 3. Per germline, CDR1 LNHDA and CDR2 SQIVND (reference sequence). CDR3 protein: CASSIGRGAYEQYF. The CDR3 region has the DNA TGTGCCAGTAGTATTGGGCGGGGGGCCTACGAGCAGTACTTC.

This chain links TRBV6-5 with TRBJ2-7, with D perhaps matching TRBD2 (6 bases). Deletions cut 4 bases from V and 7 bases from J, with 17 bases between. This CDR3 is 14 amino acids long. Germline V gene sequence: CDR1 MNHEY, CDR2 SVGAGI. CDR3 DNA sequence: TGTGCCAGCAGTTCAGGGTGGGGGACTCGGGAGCAGTACTTC. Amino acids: CASSSGWGTREQYF.

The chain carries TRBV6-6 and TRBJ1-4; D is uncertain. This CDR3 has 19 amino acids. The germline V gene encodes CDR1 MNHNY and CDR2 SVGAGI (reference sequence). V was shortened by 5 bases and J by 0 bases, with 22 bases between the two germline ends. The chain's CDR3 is CASSPRLGLTVATNEKLFF. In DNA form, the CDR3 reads TGTGCCAGCAGTCCTCGGCTCGGGTTGACCGTTGCAACTAATGAAAAACTGTTTTTT.

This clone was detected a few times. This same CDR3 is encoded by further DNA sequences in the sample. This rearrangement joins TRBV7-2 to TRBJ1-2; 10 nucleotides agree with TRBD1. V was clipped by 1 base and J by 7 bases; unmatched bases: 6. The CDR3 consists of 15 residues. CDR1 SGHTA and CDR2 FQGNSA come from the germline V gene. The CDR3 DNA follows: TGTGCCAGCAGCTTAGGGGGGACAGGGGCGGGTGGCTACACCTTC. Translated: CASSLGGTGAGGYTF. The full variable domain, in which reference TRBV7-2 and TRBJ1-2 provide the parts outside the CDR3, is GAGVSQSPSNKVTEKGKDVELRCDPISGHTALYWYRQSLGQGLEFLIYFQGNSAPDKSGLPSDRFSAERTGGSVSTLTIQRTQQEDSAVYLCASSLGGTGAGGYTFGSGTRLTVV.

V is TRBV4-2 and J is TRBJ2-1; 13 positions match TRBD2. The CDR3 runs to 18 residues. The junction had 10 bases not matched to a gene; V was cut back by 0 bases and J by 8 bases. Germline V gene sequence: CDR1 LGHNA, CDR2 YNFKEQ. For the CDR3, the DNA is TGTGCCAGCAGCCAAGAAGATTTGACTAGCGGGGGGCGGGATGAGCAGTTCTTC. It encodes CASSQEDLTSGGRDEQFF.

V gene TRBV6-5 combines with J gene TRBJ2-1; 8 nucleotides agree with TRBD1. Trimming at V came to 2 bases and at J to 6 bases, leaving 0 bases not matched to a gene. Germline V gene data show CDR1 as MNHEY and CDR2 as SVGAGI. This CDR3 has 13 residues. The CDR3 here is CASSYTGGNEQFF. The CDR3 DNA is TGTGCCAGCAGTTACACAGGGGGCAATGAGCAGTTCTTC.

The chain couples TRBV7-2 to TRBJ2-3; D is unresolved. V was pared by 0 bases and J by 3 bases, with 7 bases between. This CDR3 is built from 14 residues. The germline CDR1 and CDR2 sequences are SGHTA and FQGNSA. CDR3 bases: TGTGCCAGCAGCTTAGCGTCAGGAACAGATACGCAGTATTTT. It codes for CASSLASGTDTQYF.

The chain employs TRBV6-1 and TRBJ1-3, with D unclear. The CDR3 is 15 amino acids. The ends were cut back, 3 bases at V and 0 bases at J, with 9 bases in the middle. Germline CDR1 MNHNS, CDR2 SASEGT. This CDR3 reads CASSEAAVSGNTIYF. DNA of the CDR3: TGTGCCAGCAGTGAGGCTGCGGTCTCTGGAAACACCATATATTTT.

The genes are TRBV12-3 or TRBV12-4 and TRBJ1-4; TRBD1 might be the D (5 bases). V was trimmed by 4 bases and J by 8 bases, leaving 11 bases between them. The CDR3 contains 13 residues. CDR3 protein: CASSSRVREKLFF. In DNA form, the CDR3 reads TGTGCCAGCAGTTCCAGGGTGAGGGAAAAACTGTTTTTT.

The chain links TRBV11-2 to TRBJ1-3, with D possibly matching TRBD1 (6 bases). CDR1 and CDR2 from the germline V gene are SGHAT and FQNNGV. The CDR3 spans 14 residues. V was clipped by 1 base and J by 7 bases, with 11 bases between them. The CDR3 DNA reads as TGTGCCAGCAGCTTAGCCCGGGGGGCCAACACCATATATTTT. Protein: CASSLARGANTIYF.

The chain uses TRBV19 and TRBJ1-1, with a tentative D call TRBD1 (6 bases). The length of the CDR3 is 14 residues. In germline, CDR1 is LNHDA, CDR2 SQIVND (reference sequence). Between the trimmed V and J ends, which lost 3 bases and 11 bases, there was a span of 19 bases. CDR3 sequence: CASSIGTGHSYAFF. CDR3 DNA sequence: TGTGCCAGTAGTATTGGTACAGGGCACTCTTACGCTTTCTTT.

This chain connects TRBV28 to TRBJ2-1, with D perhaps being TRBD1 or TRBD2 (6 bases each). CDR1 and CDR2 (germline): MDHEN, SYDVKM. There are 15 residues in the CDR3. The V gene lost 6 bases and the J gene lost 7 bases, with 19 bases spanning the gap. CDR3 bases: TGTGCCAGCAGCTTTCACGCCCCGGGGGCGAATGAGCAGTTCTTC. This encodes CASSFHAPGANEQFF.

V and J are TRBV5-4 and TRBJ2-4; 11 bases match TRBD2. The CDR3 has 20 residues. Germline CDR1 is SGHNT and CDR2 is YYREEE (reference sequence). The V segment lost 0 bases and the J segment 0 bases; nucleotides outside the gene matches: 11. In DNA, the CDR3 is TGTGCCAGCAGCTTGGAAACGGGGCTAGCGGGGGGTCTAGCCAAAAACATTCAGTACTTC. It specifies CASSLETGLAGGLAKNIQYF.

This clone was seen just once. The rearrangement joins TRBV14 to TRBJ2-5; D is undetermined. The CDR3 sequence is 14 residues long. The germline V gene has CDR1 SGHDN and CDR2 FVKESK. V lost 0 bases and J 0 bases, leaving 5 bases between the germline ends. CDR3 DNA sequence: TGTGCCAGCAGCCAAGATTCAGACCAAGAGACCCAGTACTTC. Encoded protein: CASSQDSDQETQYF.

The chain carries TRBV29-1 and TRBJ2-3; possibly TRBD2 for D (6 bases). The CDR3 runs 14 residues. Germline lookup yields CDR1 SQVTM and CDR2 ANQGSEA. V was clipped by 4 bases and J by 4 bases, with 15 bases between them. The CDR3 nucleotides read TGCAGCGTTGGGAGGGCATGGGGGGCAGATACGCAGTATTTT. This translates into CSVGRAWGADTQYF.

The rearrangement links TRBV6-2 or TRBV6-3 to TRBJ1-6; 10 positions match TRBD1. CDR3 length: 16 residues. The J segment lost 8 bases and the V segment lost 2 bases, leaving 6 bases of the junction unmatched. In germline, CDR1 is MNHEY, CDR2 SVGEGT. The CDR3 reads CASSYPRTGGHSPLHF. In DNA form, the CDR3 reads TGTGCCAGCAGTTACCCGAGGACAGGGGGGCATTCACCCCTCCACTTT.

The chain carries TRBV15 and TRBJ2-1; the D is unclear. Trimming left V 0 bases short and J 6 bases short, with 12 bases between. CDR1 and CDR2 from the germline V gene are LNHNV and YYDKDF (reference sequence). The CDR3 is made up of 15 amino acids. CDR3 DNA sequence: TGTGCCACCAGCAGAGATTACACGCTGGGCAATGAGCAGTTCTTC. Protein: CATSRDYTLGNEQFF.

CDR3 sequence reads: CASSDGGIGNQPQHF. The CDR3 DNA follows: TGTGCCAGCAGCGACGGGGGTATCGGCAATCAGCCCCAGCATTTT. The gene calls are TRBV28 and TRBJ1-5; possibly TRBD1 for D (5 bases). Germline loops: CDR1 MDHEN, CDR2 SYDVKM. The CDR3 is 15 amino acids. Trimming shortened V by 6 bases and J by 2 bases, and 14 bases separated the two germline ends.